This section outlines one T cell receptor beta chain sequence together with its context. The sample comes from a study of blood T cell repertoires in COVID-19. Study overall: Both acute and convalescent COVID-19 samples were obtained from the United States, Italy and Spain.

Germline values: CDR1 SGHVS, CDR2 FQNEAQ. This CDR3 spans 13 amino acids. V shed 9 bases and J 7 bases; nucleotides not matched to a gene: 8. Study processing details: Amplification with reference gene primers provided the estimates of nucleated cell counts. Here immunoSEQ multiplex PCR was the method, and the copy in TCRdb shows in-frame clones only, minus some. The D gene and trimming were derived from the DNA, and the V and J assignments and clone size from that table. Here the sample spans roughly 35,000 clones, approximately 72% being singletons. V gene TRBV7-8 combines with J gene TRBJ2-2, with 7 positions matching TRBD1. The receptor was derived from an elderly man with acute or convalescent COVID-19. The sequencing input was peripheral blood. The CDR3 loop is CASFTGTVGELFF. CDR3 sequence (DNA): TGTGCCAGTTTCACCGGGACAGTCGGGGAGCTGTTTTTT.